Listed below are T cell receptor beta chains from one sample, sequenced in a study of blood T cell repertoires in COVID-19. Assay: immunoSEQ multiplex PCR; the TCRdb copy retains only in-frame clones and omits some. The data show over 150,000 clones, 87% seen once. Sequenced material: peripheral blood. Receptors originate from a woman between 55 and 75 years old who had recovered from COVID-19. CDR3s include the opening cysteine and the closing phenylalanine or tryptophan. A D gene is named only where the DNA matches it firmly.

d_gene	v_gene	j_gene	CDR3aa	CDR3nt
-	TRBV5-1	TRBJ2-5	CASSLHQETQYF	TGCGCCAGCAGCTTACATCAAGAGACCCAGTACTTC
-	TRBV2	TRBJ1-5	CASILDGGNQPQHF	TGTGCCAGCATATTGGATGGAGGCAATCAGCCCCAGCATTTT
TRBD1	TRBV6-5	TRBJ1-5	CASSHRGVINQPQHF	TGTGCCAGCAGTCACAGGGGTGTGATCAATCAGCCCCAGCATTTT
TRBD2	TRBV10-3	TRBJ2-3	CAISDWSGGSSDTQYF	TGTGCCATCAGTGATTGGAGCGGGGGATCCTCAGATACGCAGTATTTT
-	TRBV18	TRBJ1-5	CASSPETDQPQHF	TGTGCCAGCTCACCGGAGACAGATCAGCCCCAGCATTTT
TRBD1	TRBV9	TRBJ2-5	CASSPHRGGGETQYF	TGTGCCAGCAGCCCCCACCGAGGGGGCGGAGAGACCCAGTACTTC
TRBD2	TRBV24-1	TRBJ2-1	CATSGPGREVLGGNEQFF	TGTGCCACCAGTGGCCCCGGGAGGGAGGTTCTAGGCGGCAATGAGCAGTTCTTC
TRBD1	TRBV4-1	TRBJ1-2	CASTQVVTGQGIYGYTF	TGCGCCAGCACCCAAGTTGTAACGGGACAGGGAATCTATGGCTACACCTTC
-	TRBV19	TRBJ2-1	CASSSTVYNEQFF	TGTGCCAGTAGTTCGACAGTTTACAATGAGCAGTTCTTC
TRBD1	TRBV27	TRBJ2-4	CASRTGQNIQYF	TGTGCCAGCAGGACAGGGCAGAACATTCAGTACTTC
-	TRBV6-4	TRBJ1-2	CASSAPVWGPLHTF	TGTGCCAGCAGTGCTCCTGTCTGGGGCCCGCTGCACACCTTC